This entry is about one T cell receptor (beta chain). The antigen is unknown. Germline-derived CDR1 and CDR2 are LGHDT and YNNKEL (reference sequence). Trimming cost V 4 bases and J 0 bases; bases outside gene matches: 8. This CDR3 is 16 amino acids long. Extracted total RNA amounted to at least 5.5 micrograms for each sample. The entry originates in a study of blood T cells in healthy people across ages. Study results and caveats: Age showed a roughly linear inverse relationship with TCR beta diversity per million T cells.

Alongside a J-beta primer mix, a sample-barcoded 5' primer served in a second PCR lasting 7 to 11 cycles. TCRdb called the 5' RACE reads again in MiXCR, with one record for every CDR3 protein. The sample includes about 680,000 distinct CDR3 sequences, around 45% seen only once; the top ten take roughly 30%. The chain combines TRBV3-1 with TRBJ2-7, with 8 bases identical to TRBD1. Sequencing was done on a sample of blood. The sequence was collected from a woman aged 55-70 years in good health. The CDR3 DNA sequence: TGTGCCAGCAGCCTAAGCCCGGGACAGGCCTCCTACGAGCAGTACTTC. Amino acid sequence: CASSLSPGQASYEQYF.